This is a list of T cell receptor beta chains from one sample in a study of CD8 T cells in Susac syndrome. TCRdb redid the calling of the immunoSEQ multiplex PCR reads with MiXCR, one entry per CDR3 protein. The sample carries some 200,000 distinct CDR3 sequences, approximately 90% recorded once. Input material: CD8+ T cells from PBMCs. These receptors all come from a human donor with multiple sclerosis. Each CDR3 is given without its conserved first and last residue.

TRBJ1-1 TRBV10-3 AISERTGLYPKGEAF
TRBJ2-7 TRBV20-1 SAREGQGIYEQY
TRBJ1-1 TRBV11-2 ASSFPTGVNTEAF
TRBJ1-2 TRBV13 ASTEGQVLFGGYT
TRBJ1-1 TRBV6-5 ASSWNRATEAF
TRBJ2-6 TRBV7-6 ASSPAPSGANVLT
TRBJ1-5 TRBV6-2/TRBV6-3 ASSPWGAGYSNQPQH
TRBJ1-5 TRBV2 ASSEGIGPWH
TRBJ2-7 TRBV13 ASGGQGRSEQY
TRBJ2-7 TRBV2 ASRGEGDPYEQY
TRBJ1-5 TRBV21-1 ASSKALSGSGVSDNQPQH
TRBJ1-1 TRBV6-1 ASSESGVAYVNTEAF
TRBJ2-4 TRBV12-3/TRBV12-4 AGSLERELAKNIQY
TRBJ2-1 TRBV5-1 ASSFGTDSSYNEQF
TRBJ1-1 TRBV6-2/TRBV6-3 ASSYSQEGMNTEAF
TRBJ1-1 TRBV4-3 ASSQETNTEAF
TRBJ1-2 TRBV7-9 ASSSFNYGYT
TRBJ1-1 TRBV19 ASSIWGMDTEAF
TRBJ1-5 TRBV7-9 ASSLQGASNQPQH
TRBJ2-1 TRBV6-4 ASSEEQSSYNEQF
TRBJ1-2 TRBV10-3 AISEETGTLAYT
TRBJ1-1 TRBV29-1 SVAPGEDTEAF
TRBJ1-4 TRBV29-1 SVRTVATNEKLF
TRBJ2-6 TRBV30 AWSVGSGANVLT
TRBJ2-3 TRBV6-5 ASSVQSADTQY
TRBJ2-1 TRBV9 ATGNEQF
TRBJ1-2 TRBV12-3/TRBV12-4 ASSLSTEESNYGYT
TRBJ2-1 TRBV4-2 ASSQDPELARDEQF
TRBJ2-7 TRBV7-2 ASSLGVGPTYEQY
TRBJ2-1 TRBV4-2 ASSQDLQRSSYNEQF
TRBJ1-6 TRBV9 ASSVGEDRGGSPLH
TRBJ2-5 TRBV24-1 ATSDPDLGWQTQY
TRBJ2-7 TRBV14 ASSQERGPYYEQY
TRBJ2-5 TRBV11-2 ASSLGVLETQY
TRBJ1-1 TRBV29-1 SVPIIDTEAF
TRBJ2-1 TRBV2 ASSKGAEVGGNEQF
TRBJ2-5 TRBV2 ASSVRDQGTQY
TRBJ1-1 TRBV7-2 ASSWDGAGVTEAF
TRBJ2-5 TRBV12-3/TRBV12-4 ASTLGGWGQETQY
TRBJ1-3 TRBV5-6 ASSTPSEAGNTIY
TRBJ1-6 TRBV7-8 ASSLAVAGTGRGSPLH
TRBJ2-5 TRBV30 AWSSVEETQY
TRBJ2-3 TRBV7-3 ASSQGGTDTQY
TRBJ2-7 TRBV6-7 ASSTWTGGNYEQY
TRBJ1-2 TRBV9 ASSSWDTGYT
TRBJ1-2 TRBV20-1 SARDPWEGYT
TRBJ2-3 TRBV9 ASSVEAASTDTQY
TRBJ2-2 TRBV13 ASSLTRERHPGELF